These 20 T cell receptor beta chains were sequenced from one sample in a study of blood T cell repertoires in COVID-19. Clones were sequenced by immunoSEQ multiplex PCR, and TCRdb holds only the in-frame ones, with some missing. The data hold about 110,000 clones, with roughly four fifths observed a single time. The material sequenced was peripheral blood. The receptors here all came from a man between 65 and 85 years old with acute or convalescent COVID-19.

This chain uses TRBV2 with TRBJ2-2; D remains unclear. The CDR3 is 16 amino acids. V was clipped by 5 bases and J by 3 bases, with 16 bases between them. CDR1 is SNHLY, CDR2 FYNNEI, per germline. The CDR3 DNA reads as TGTGCCAGCAGTAATACACATTCTTCAGACACCGGGGAGCTGTTTTTT. Protein sequence: CASSNTHSSDTGELFF.

The chain combines TRBV29-1 with TRBJ2-2; 8 nucleotides line up with TRBD2. This CDR3 contains 16 residues. V shed 6 bases, J shed 3 bases, and the junction held 12 bases outside the gene matches. The germline CDR1 and CDR2 sequences are SQVTM and ANQGSEA. The CDR3 coding sequence is TGCAGCGTCCGGTCTTCCGGGGGGGCGGACACCGGGGAGCTGTTTTTT. It encodes CSVRSSGGADTGELFF.

The chain carries TRBV19 and TRBJ1-4; the match to TRBD1 covers 8 bases. The CDR3 consists of 14 residues. V shed 6 bases, J shed 3 bases, and the junction held 3 bases outside the gene matches. Germline-derived CDR1 and CDR2 are LNHDA and SQIVND (reference sequence). Here the CDR3 DNA reads TGTGCCAGTAGGACGACAGGGGCTAATGAAAAACTGTTTTTT. Translating gives CASRTTGANEKLFF.

In this sample, this clone turned up a few times. The V and J genes are TRBV5-4 and TRBJ2-7, with 9 bases fitting TRBD1. CDR3 size: 16 residues. Germline V CDR1 and CDR2: SGHNT, YYREEE (reference sequence). J gave up 4 bases and V 4 bases, and 12 bases lay outside the gene matches. Here the CDR3 DNA reads TGTGCCAGCAGCCGGGGACAGGGAGGCGTTTTATACGAGCAGTACTTC. Its protein product is CASSRGQGGVLYEQYF.

J is TRBJ1-6 and V is TRBV6-5; TRBD1 matches at 7 bases. Germline V gene sequence: CDR1 MNHEY, CDR2 SVGAGI. The CDR3 totals 15 residues. V was pared by 2 bases and J by 9 bases, with 7 bases of the junction left unmatched. The CDR3 DNA reads TGTGCCAGCAGTTACGACAGGGTACAAAGTTCACCCCTCCACTTT. It codes for CASSYDRVQSSPLHF.

This clone was seen once. This chain joins TRBV7-9 and TRBJ2-7, with a tentative D call TRBD1 (6 bases). Trimming took off 7 bases at V and 2 bases at J, with 15 bases between the two ends. Per the germline V gene, CDR1 is SEHNR and CDR2 is FQNEAQ (reference sequence). CDR3 length: 14 amino acids. The CDR3 loop is CASKIDRKTYEQYF. CDR3 DNA: TGTGCCAGCAAGATAGACAGGAAAACCTACGAGCAGTACTTC.

This sequence joins TRBV3-1 (or the pseudogene TRBV3-2) and TRBJ2-7, with TRBD2 matching over 8 bases. V was clipped by 5 bases and J by 3 bases; unmatched bases: 3. This CDR3 comprises 13 residues. Per germline, CDR1 LGHDT and CDR2 YNNKEL (reference sequence). The CDR3 DNA follows: TGTGCCAGCAGCGGCGGGGGGAACTACGAGCAGTACTTC. This gives the protein CASSGGGNYEQYF.

This clone is a singleton in its sample. The CDR3 spells CASSRVGETQYF. The CDR3 DNA reads TGTGCCAGCTCGAGGGTAGGAGAGACCCAGTACTTC. The chain employs TRBV18 and TRBJ2-5; D is perhaps TRBD2 (5 bases). Germline loops: CDR1 KGHSH, CDR2 LQKENI. The germline V and J ends were trimmed by 6 bases and 4 bases, with 9 bases remaining between them. The CDR3 spans 12 residues.

This rearrangement joins TRBV1 to TRBJ2-4; the table's D call, TRBD2, has no DNA check behind it. TRBV1 constitutes a pseudogene. The CDR3 totals 17 residues. Here the CDR3 reads CTSSQPPGTPFRRIQYF. CDR3 sequence (DNA): TGCACCAGCAGCCAACCCCCCGGGACTCCCTTTCGGCGGATTCAGTACTTC.

CDR3 sequence (DNA): TGTGCCAGCAGTAGACGGACAGCCTACGAGCAGTACTTC. Residues: CASSRRTAYEQYF. This chain joins TRBV2 and TRBJ2-7, with D perhaps matching TRBD1 (6 bases). There are 13 residues in the CDR3. The ends were cut back, 5 bases at V and 2 bases at J, with 10 bases in the middle. Germline CDR1 SNHLY, CDR2 FYNNEI.

The gene calls are TRBV7-2 and TRBJ2-7; 7 bases are a match to TRBD1. The trim removed 4 bases at V and 4 bases at J, leaving 4 bases unmatched. The CDR3 contains 13 residues. Per the germline V gene, CDR1 is SGHTA and CDR2 is FQGNSA. For the CDR3, the DNA is TGTGCCAGCAGCTCCGGGACAGTTTACGAGCAGTACTTC. It translates to CASSSGTVYEQYF.

In DNA, the CDR3 is TGTGCCAGCAGCTTAGACCCTAGGTCCTACAATGAGCAGTTCTTC. It is translated as CASSLDPRSYNEQFF. The V and J genes are TRBV7-3 and TRBJ2-1; D is ambiguous. The CDR3 is 15 residues long. CDR1 and CDR2 (germline): SGHTA, FQGTGA. Trimming removed 2 bases from V and 1 base from J, with 9 bases in between.

The V call is TRBV27, the J call TRBJ2-7; 9 nucleotides align to TRBD1. CDR3 length equals 14 residues. Germline V gives CDR1 MNHEY, CDR2 SMNVEV (reference sequence). The J segment lost 6 bases and the V segment lost 4 bases, leaving 7 bases of the junction unmatched. CDR3 DNA sequence: TGTGCCAGCAGTTCGGGACAGGGCTGGAGCGAGCAGTACTTC. Translation: CASSSGQGWSEQYF.

The chain uses TRBV5-1 and TRBJ1-2; a possible D gene is TRBD1 (5 bases). The germline gives CDR1 SGHRS, CDR2 YFSETQ. The CDR3 has 13 residues. V was cut by 4 bases and J by 7 bases, with 14 bases left in between. The CDR3, as DNA: TGCGCCAGCAGCAACGGAGCAGGGTTTGGCTACACCTTC. Translation: CASSNGAGFGYTF. Supplemented by reference TRBV5-1 and TRBJ1-2, the full variable domain reads KAGVTQTPRYLIKTRGQQVTLSCSPISGHRSVSWYQQTPGQGLQFLFEYFSETQRNKGNFPGRFSGRQFSNSRSEMNVSTLELGDSALYLCASSNGAGFGYTFGSGTRLTVV.

Here the CDR3 reads CASSSGTGDFGEQFF. The CDR3 DNA reads as TGCGCCAGCAGTTCCGGGACAGGGGACTTTGGTGAGCAGTTCTTC. This chain connects TRBV5-1 to TRBJ2-1; 10 nucleotides match TRBD1. In germline, CDR1 is SGHRS, CDR2 YFSETQ. There are 15 residues in the CDR3. V trimming: 5 bases; J trimming: 9 bases; junction bases outside the gene matches: 11. The full variable domain, its missing parts supplied by reference TRBV5-1 and TRBJ2-1, is KAGVTQTPRYLIKTRGQQVTLSCSPISGHRSVSWYQQTPGQGLQFLFEYFSETQRNKGNFPGRFSGRQFSNSRSEMNVSTLELGDSALYLCASSSGTGDFGEQFFGPGTRLTVL.

CDR3 bases: TGTGCCAGCAGATTCGGACAGGGCGGTCAGCCCCAGCATTTT. Protein: CASRFGQGGQPQHF. J is TRBJ1-5 and V is TRBV28; 8 bases fit TRBD1. The CDR3 is 14 residues long. Trimming removed 6 bases from V and 6 bases from J; junction bases left unmatched: 7. Germline CDR1 is MDHEN and CDR2 is SYDVKM.

This sequence joins TRBV2 and TRBJ2-3, with 10 positions matching TRBD2. Trimming took 8 bases from V and 4 from J; bases not matched to a gene: 6. The CDR3 has 14 residues. Germline V gene lookup returns CDR1 SNHLY and CDR2 FYNNEI. CDR3 nucleotides: TGTGCCAGCGGCCTAGCGGGAGTTGCAGATACGCAGTATTTT. Residues: CASGLAGVADTQYF.

This clone was detected only a few times. The chain has TRBV5-1 and TRBJ2-3; TRBD1 agrees at 7 bases. Germline trimming cut 3 bases from V and 3 bases from J; bases unmatched to any gene: 4. The germline V gene has CDR1 SGHRS and CDR2 YFSETQ. This CDR3 has 14 residues. The CDR3 coding sequence is TGCGCCAGCAGCTACCAGGGGGTGACAGATACGCAGTATTTT. It codes for CASSYQGVTDTQYF.

Only one count was recorded for this clone. The chain has TRBV18 and TRBJ1-2; 7 positions match TRBD1. J was trimmed by 4 bases and V by 2 bases; bases with no gene match: 7. Germline V gene sequence: CDR1 KGHSH, CDR2 LQKENI. The CDR3 has 15 residues. This chain's CDR3 is CASSPSRQGSYGYTF. The CDR3 DNA sequence: TGTGCCAGCTCACCATCCAGACAGGGCAGCTATGGCTACACCTTC.

The chain uses TRBV19 and TRBJ1-4; 7 positions match TRBD1. V lost 4 bases to trimming and J lost 5 bases; unmatched junction nucleotides: 7. The CDR3 is made up of 15 amino acids. Germline CDR1 LNHDA, CDR2 SQIVND (reference sequence). CDR3 in amino acids: CASSKGQSSNEKLFF. CDR3 DNA sequence: TGTGCCAGTAGTAAGGGACAGTCTAGCAATGAAAAACTGTTTTTT.